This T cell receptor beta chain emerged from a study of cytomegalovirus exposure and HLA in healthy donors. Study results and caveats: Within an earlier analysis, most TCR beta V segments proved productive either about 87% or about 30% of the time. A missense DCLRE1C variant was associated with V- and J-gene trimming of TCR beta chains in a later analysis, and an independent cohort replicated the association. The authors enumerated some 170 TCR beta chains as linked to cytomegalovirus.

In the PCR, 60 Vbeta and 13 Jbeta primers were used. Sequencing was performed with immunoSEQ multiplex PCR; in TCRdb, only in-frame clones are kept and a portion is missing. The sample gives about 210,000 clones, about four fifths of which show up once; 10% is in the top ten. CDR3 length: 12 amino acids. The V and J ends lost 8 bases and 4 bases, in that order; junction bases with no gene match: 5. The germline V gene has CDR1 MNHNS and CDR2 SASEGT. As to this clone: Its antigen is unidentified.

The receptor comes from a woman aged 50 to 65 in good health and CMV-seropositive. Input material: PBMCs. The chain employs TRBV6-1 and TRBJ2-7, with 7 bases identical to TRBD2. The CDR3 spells CASGGVRYEQYF. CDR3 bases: TGTGCCAGCGGGGGGGTTAGGTACGAGCAGTACTTC.